These 15 T cell receptor beta chains share one sample of origin, sequenced in a study of technical replicates of blood from a handful of donors. Here immunoSEQ multiplex PCR was the method, and the copy in TCRdb shows in-frame clones only, minus some. The table includes around 61,000 clones, more than 75% detected once. The specimen was PBMCs. These receptors were taken from a human donor in good health. Some clones in this sample may be carry-over from other donors' samples.

This clone was recorded a few times. The chain is built from TRBV7-2 and TRBJ1-1; unclear D gene. CDR1 SGHTA and CDR2 FQGNSA come from the germline V gene. The length of the CDR3 is 14 residues. The V end lost 1 base, the J end lost 0 bases, and 6 bases lay between the germline ends. As DNA, the CDR3 is TGTGCCAGCAGCTTAGTAAGCTTGAACACTGAAGCTTTCTTT. Its protein product is CASSLVSLNTEAFF.

The chain employs TRBV14 and TRBJ1-2; tentatively, D is TRBD1 (5 bases). Germline V gene data show CDR1 as SGHDN and CDR2 as FVKESK. The CDR3 spans 13 residues. Trimming removed 4 bases at V and 7 bases at J, with 13 bases between. The CDR3 region is CASSLAGLGGYTF. The CDR3 DNA reads TGTGCCAGCAGCCTGGCGGGGCTGGGTGGCTACACCTTC.

J is TRBJ1-5 and V is TRBV5-6, with TRBD1 matching over 12 bases. Germline V gene data show CDR1 as SGHDT and CDR2 as YYEEEE. The CDR3 length is 18 residues. V lost 4 bases to trimming and J lost 2 bases; unmatched junction nucleotides: 10. The CDR3 DNA sequence: TGTGCCAGCAGCCTCGCCGGGACAGGGGGCTGGGGCAATCAGCCCCAGCATTTT. It is translated as CASSLAGTGGWGNQPQHF.

The chain is built from TRBV2 and TRBJ1-2; tentative D call: TRBD1 (6 bases). This CDR3 comprises 12 residues. V shed 5 bases and J shed 8 bases, with 12 bases lying between them. Per germline, CDR1 SNHLY and CDR2 FYNNEI. The CDR3 DNA follows: TGTGCCAGCAGTCAGGACAGCTACGGCTACACCTTC. Its translation is CASSQDSYGYTF.

The V call is TRBV7-2, the J call TRBJ2-1, with TRBD2 identical over 10 bases. The CDR3 sequence is 15 residues long. The V and J ends lost 5 bases and 5 bases, in that order; junction bases with no gene match: 6. Germline V gene sequence: CDR1 SGHTA, CDR2 FQGNSA. CDR3 residues: CASSLTSGANNEQFF. DNA of the CDR3: TGTGCCAGCAGCCTAACTAGCGGGGCAAACAATGAGCAGTTCTTC.

This clone was recorded once. The chain couples TRBV5-6 to TRBJ2-3; D is perhaps TRBD1 (6 bases). CDR1 and CDR2 (germline): SGHDT, YYEEEE. V dropped 5 bases and J dropped 0 bases, with 16 bases sitting between them. The CDR3 spans 16 residues. The CDR3 bases are TGTGCCAGCAGAACCGGGACATTCGGGAGCACAGATACGCAGTATTTT. It encodes CASRTGTFGSTDTQYF. Full variable domain (remainder filled in from reference TRBV5-6 and TRBJ2-3): DAGVTQSPTHLIKTRGQQVTLRCSPKSGHDTVSWYQQALGQGPQFIFQYYEEEERQRGNFPDRFSGHQFPNYSSELNVNALLLGDSALYLCASRTGTFGSTDTQYFGPGTRLTVL.

The chain employs TRBV5-1 and TRBJ1-4; D gene ambiguous. The CDR3 runs to 15 residues. The V gene lost 0 bases and the J gene lost 3 bases, with 9 bases spanning the gap. From germline, CDR1 is SGHRS and CDR2 YFSETQ. In DNA, the CDR3 is TGCGCCAGCAGCTTGGTCGGGGAGGCTAATGAAAAACTGTTTTTT. It translates to CASSLVGEANEKLFF.

The chain carries TRBV5-1 and TRBJ2-7, with 7 bases fitting TRBD2. Germline V lookup: CDR1 SGHRS, CDR2 YFSETQ. The CDR3 covers 14 residues. V gave up 3 bases and J gave up 2 bases; unmatched junction bases: 5. The CDR3 DNA reads TGCGCCAGCAGCTCACGGGGGGAAACCTACGAGCAGTACTTC. It translates to CASSSRGETYEQYF.

The V call is TRBV7-9, the J call TRBJ1-2; the D gene is possibly TRBD1 (5 bases). V was trimmed by 1 base and J by 5 bases, leaving 8 bases between them. Looked up from germline, CDR1 is SEHNR and CDR2 is FQNEAQ (reference sequence). This CDR3 region has 13 residues. This CDR3 is CASSLGQLYGYTF. The CDR3 bases are TGTGCCAGCAGCTTAGGACAGCTGTATGGCTACACCTTC.

This chain joins TRBV6-5 and TRBJ1-1; possible D gene TRBD1, 5 bases. The CDR3 loop spans 15 amino acids. CDR1 and CDR2 from the germline V gene are MNHEY and SVGAGI. V shed 0 bases and J shed 7 bases, with 15 bases lying between them. Here the CDR3 DNA reads TGTGCCAGCAGTTACTCGAGTTTGGGGCCTGATGAAGCTTTCTTT. Protein: CASSYSSLGPDEAFF.

The V call is TRBV18, the J call TRBJ2-2; weak D call: TRBD1 (6 bases). The germline V and J ends were trimmed by 3 bases and 1 base, with 12 bases remaining between them. CDR1 and CDR2 from the germline V gene are KGHSH and LQKENI. CDR3 length equals 16 residues. The chain's CDR3 is CASSPLTGENTGELFF. In DNA, the CDR3 is TGTGCCAGCTCACCCTTGACAGGAGAGAACACCGGGGAGCTGTTTTTT.

This sequence joins TRBV6-1 and TRBJ2-7; 7 bases match TRBD2. J was trimmed by 3 bases and V by 2 bases; bases with no gene match: 7. Looked up from germline, CDR1 is MNHNS and CDR2 is SASEGT. The CDR3 consists of 15 residues. In nucleotides, the CDR3 is TGTGCCAGCAGTGAAAACGACGGGGGGATCTACGAGCAGTACTTC. Encoded protein: CASSENDGGIYEQYF.

V usage is TRBV11-2 and J usage is TRBJ2-5; 8 bases are shared with TRBD2. V was clipped by 4 bases and J by 6 bases; unmatched bases: 10. Germline CDR1 reads SGHAT; CDR2 reads FQNNGV. This CDR3 region has 15 residues. The CDR3 here is CASSYSGRGGQTQYF. The CDR3 DNA is TGTGCCAGCAGCTACAGTGGACGGGGGGGGCAGACCCAGTACTTC.

The V call is TRBV18, the J call TRBJ2-7; a weak D match, TRBD1 (6 bases). CDR1 is KGHSH, CDR2 LQKENI, per germline. Trimming removed 5 bases at V and 2 bases at J, with 19 bases between. This CDR3 is 16 amino acids long. CDR3 DNA sequence: TGTGCCAGCTCATTATCAGGGGCCCCTCGGGCCTACGAGCAGTACTTC. Amino acid sequence: CASSLSGAPRAYEQYF.

The chain recombines TRBV4-1 with TRBJ2-3; TRBD2 matches 8 bases. Trimming cost V 5 bases and J 5 bases; bases outside gene matches: 9. Germline CDR1 reads MGHRA; CDR2 reads YSYEKL. The CDR3 spans 15 residues. The CDR3, as DNA: TGCGCCAGCAGCTTCCGGACTAGCAGAAAAGATACGCAGTATTTT. It yields the protein CASSFRTSRKDTQYF.